This TCR beta chain was recorded in a study of T cell repertoires in cytomegalovirus infection (dated by TCRdb to between 2018 and 2021). For the study in its entirety: The peptide stimulations were aimed at well-studied HLA-B-restricted epitopes as well as recently identified HLA-C-restricted CMV epitopes, whose presentation resists viral immunomodulation. The HLA type of each donor mattered for the analysis, because public TCR beta signatures pointed to carriage of CMV infection along with the matching HLA type. Overall study outcomes, separate from this receptor: The ex vivo response was dominated by HLA-C-restricted CMV-specific TCR beta clonotypes, which also provided the single most frequent clonotype in two of eight donors. In both this cohort and an independent roughly 400-donor cohort, the cumulative frequency of public TCR beta family members distinguished carriers of CMV infection plus the relevant HLA type.

Sequencing instrument: Illumina HiSeq 1500. Using fastp trimming at Q25 and MiXCR clonotype assembly, TCRdb reanalyzed the public sequencing data and kept in-frame beta chains. Entries are consolidated by CDR3 protein sequence, retaining the most common genes and DNA. This sample lists some 800,000 distinct CDR3 sequences; approximately 30% were detected once. The ten largest clones take up about an eighth of the sample. This specimen's treatment or condition label, interpreted: in vitro stimulation with specific CMV peptide epitopes to enrich CMV-specific T cells. With respect to this clonotype: Its antigen has not been determined. No much larger clone exists at a distance of one base, and base qualities are not known.

Sequenced here: cultured CD8+ T cells from PBMCs, sampled from culture after CMV antigen stimulation. This clonotype was sampled from a human donor in good health (CMV status not recorded). Some clones in this sample may be carry-over from other donors' samples.

The CDR3 has the sequence CSAREGSANTEAFF. DNA sequence: TGCAGTGCTAGAGAAGGATCCGCCAACACTGAAGCTTTCTTT. This chain joins TRBV20-1 to TRBJ1-1; a confident D gene designation cannot be given. CDR1 and CDR2 are read off the germline V gene (reference sequence) as DFQATT and SNEGSKA. V sheds 0 bases and J sheds 2 bases, leaving 10 bases between their ends. Spanning cysteine to phenylalanine, the CDR3 consists of 14 amino acids. Only CDR3 DNA remains: 42 bases, in frame from the first base.